The 28 T cell receptor beta chains listed next were all sequenced from one sample in a study of post-analysis software for immune sequencing data. Regarding the study as a whole: Patients carried several TRBV segments more frequently than controls did, and TRBV5-6, TRBV5-1 and TRBV20-1 were among them.

Carried by the TCR beta cDNA libraries were unique molecular identifiers. TCRdb redid the calling of the PCR reads with MiXCR, one entry per CDR3 protein. This table holds hundreds of thousands of distinct CDR3 sequences, around 50% found once. Their target antigens are unknown. Sequences were obtained from blood. All receptors come from a girl aged 5 to 17 with multiple sclerosis.

This sequence joins TRBV20-1 and TRBJ2-5; no clear D. This CDR3 comprises 13 residues. Trimming stripped 1 base from V and 2 bases from J, with 8 bases between. CDR1 DFQATT and CDR2 SNEGSKA come from the germline V gene (reference sequence). CDR3 amino acids: CSARAVLQETQYF. CDR3 DNA sequence: TGCAGTGCTAGAGCTGTCCTACAAGAGACCCAGTACTTC.

The chain links TRBV5-1 to TRBJ2-5; TRBD2 matches 11 bases. The J call may be wrong; the DNA end is better matched by TRBJ2-7. This CDR3 has 18 residues. Per the germline V gene, CDR1 is SGHRS and CDR2 is YFSETQ. CDR3 in DNA: TGCGCCAGCAGCTTGAGTTTGTCTAGCGGGGGGCTAGCCTACGAGCAGTACTTC. Encoded protein: CASSLSLSSGGLAYEQYF.

V and J are TRBV27 and TRBJ1-5; D not resolved. The CDR3 totals 17 residues. The germline V gene encodes CDR1 MNHEY and CDR2 SMNVEV (reference sequence). Trimming left V 2 bases short and J 0 bases short, with 14 bases between. In DNA form, the CDR3 reads TGTGCCAGCAGTTTAAAGCCGGCACAATATAGCAATCAGCCCCAGCATTTT. Translated, it gives CASSLKPAQYSNQPQHF.

CDR3 DNA: TGCAGTGCTAGAGAGCCGGGCAGACCCAACACTGAAGCTTTCTTT. Protein: CSAREPGRPNTEAFF. The chain is built from TRBV20-1 and TRBJ1-1; D is unclear. CDR1 is DFQATT and CDR2 is SNEGSKA in the germline V gene (reference sequence). The CDR3 sequence is 15 residues long. Trimming removed 0 bases from V and 2 bases from J, with 13 bases in between.

The chain uses TRBV6-5 and TRBJ1-2; 7 nucleotides align to TRBD1. The CDR3 loop spans 13 amino acids. Germline V gives CDR1 MNHEY, CDR2 SVGAGI. Trimming cost V 7 bases and J 6 bases; bases outside gene matches: 8. The CDR3 spells CASTRQGVDGYTF. The CDR3 DNA sequence: TGTGCCAGCACCAGACAGGGCGTGGATGGCTACACCTTC.

This clonotype was detected a few times. A junction end diverges from the germline sequence, so it may reflect a read error. The genes are TRBV5-1 and TRBJ2-7; 9 positions agree with TRBD1. This CDR3 region has 16 residues. Germline V gene data show CDR1 as SGHRS and CDR2 as YFSETQ. The CDR3 sequence: CARSPPGQGIPYEQYF. The CDR3 DNA reads as TGCGCCCGCAGCCCGCCGGGACAGGGTATCCCCTACGAGCAGTACTTC. The variable domain in full, completed from reference TRBV5-1 and TRBJ2-7, reads KAGVTQTPRYLIKTRGQQVTLSCSPISGHRSVSWYQQTPGQGLQFLFEYFSETQRNKGNFPGRFSGRQFSNSRSEMNVSTLELGDSALYLCARSPPGQGIPYEQYFGPGTRLTVT.

This chain joins TRBV4-1 and TRBJ2-3; D is undetermined. This CDR3 is built from 15 residues. Per germline, CDR1 MGHRA and CDR2 YSYEKL. V gave up 4 bases and J gave up 2 bases, with 13 bases separating them. This chain's CDR3 is CASSPSLSFTDTQYF. The CDR3 DNA sequence: TGCGCCAGCAGCCCCTCATTATCATTCACAGATACGCAGTATTTT.

The V call is TRBV5-1, the J call TRBJ2-7; TRBD1 agrees at 8 bases. The germline gives CDR1 SGHRS, CDR2 YFSETQ. The CDR3 extends over 14 amino acids. Unmatched junction bases numbered 6, after V lost 1 base and J lost 6 bases. CDR3 region: CASSLRTGMGEQYF. CDR3 sequence (DNA): TGCGCCAGCAGCTTGCGGACAGGGATGGGCGAGCAGTACTTC.

This clonotype was seen just once. The V and J genes are TRBV19 and TRBJ2-6; tentatively, D is TRBD1 (5 bases). V was pared by 6 bases and J by 2 bases, with 11 bases between. The CDR3 is 15 residues long. Per the germline V gene, CDR1 is LNHDA and CDR2 is SQIVND (reference sequence). CDR3 coding DNA: TGTGCCAGTAGCCCCAGGGCAGCTGGGGCCAACGTCCTGACTTTC. It specifies CASSPRAAGANVLTF. Variable domain in full (rest from reference TRBV19 and TRBJ2-6): DGGITQSPKYLFRKEGQNVTLSCEQNLNHDAMYWYRQDPGQGLRLIYYSQIVNDFQKGDIAEGYSVSREKKESFPLTVTSAQKNPTAFYLCASSPRAAGANVLTFGAGSRLTVL.

The chain employs TRBV6-1 and TRBJ1-5; D ambiguous. The CDR3 spans 14 residues. CDR1 and CDR2 from the germline V gene are MNHNS and SASEGT. V was trimmed by 7 bases and J by 3 bases, leaving 13 bases between them. CDR3 nucleotides: TGTGCCAGCACCCTAGGACCGAACAATCAGCCCCAGCATTTT. Translation gives CASTLGPNNQPQHF.

This chain connects TRBV7-3 to TRBJ1-2, with D possibly matching TRBD1 (6 bases). CDR1 is SGHTA and CDR2 is FQGTGA in the germline V gene. Trimming took off 0 bases at V and 8 bases at J, with 13 bases between the two ends. The CDR3 has 14 amino acids. CDR3 sequence reads: CASSLTSGARGYTF. The DNA of the CDR3 is TGTGCCAGCAGCTTAACATCGGGGGCTCGAGGCTACACCTTC.

This clonotype was seen more than once but under ten times. The chain combines TRBV7-3 with TRBJ2-5; D remains unclear. Trimming removed 5 bases from V and 1 base from J, with 8 bases in between. CDR1 is SGHTA, CDR2 FQGTGA, per germline. The CDR3 extends over 13 amino acids. For the CDR3, the DNA is TGTGCCAGCAGCCAAAGGTCCCAAGAGACCCAGTACTTC. This encodes CASSQRSQETQYF.

V and J are TRBV20-1 and TRBJ2-7; unclear D gene. The J call is uncertain, as TRBJ2-1 better fits the DNA end. The CDR3 is 13 amino acids. Germline-derived CDR1 and CDR2 are DFQATT and SNEGSKA (reference sequence). CDR3 region: CSVLGPVPNEQFF. CDR3 DNA: TGCAGTGTACTCGGGCCCGTCCCCAATGAGCAGTTCTTC.

This clonotype was detected once. In DNA, the CDR3 is TGTGCCAGCAGTGACAGGGAACATCCCTATGGCTACACCTTC. It is translated as CASSDREHPYGYTF. The chain carries TRBV25-1 and TRBJ1-2; D possibly corresponds to TRBD1 (5 bases). V was clipped by 3 bases and J by 4 bases, with 12 bases between them. CDR1 is MGHDK, CDR2 SYGVNS, per germline. The CDR3 consists of 14 residues.

This clonotype was seen more than once but under ten times. The chain combines TRBV3-1 with TRBJ2-7; D remains ambiguous. The CDR3 has 11 residues. V lost 1 base and J lost 5, with 3 bases in between. Germline CDR1 LGHDT, CDR2 YNNKEL (reference sequence). The DNA of the CDR3 is TGTGCCAGCAGCCAAGTTAACGAGCAGTACTTC. It translates to CASSQVNEQYF.

This clonotype was found a few times. The V and J genes are TRBV12-3 or TRBV12-4 and TRBJ2-2; no clear D. The CDR3 contains 11 residues. V dropped 7 bases and J dropped 4 bases, with 4 bases sitting between them. The CDR3 DNA follows: TGTGCCAGCATAGGCACCGGGGAGCTGTTTTTT. It translates to CASIGTGELFF.

In regard to this clonotype: The junction does not match germline at one end; this may be a read error. This chain uses TRBV6-6 with TRBJ2-1; 8 nucleotides agree with TRBD2. The germline V gene encodes CDR1 MNHNY and CDR2 SVGAGI (reference sequence). This CDR3 region has 17 residues. In DNA form, the CDR3 reads TGTGCCAGCAGTAACCTAGCGGGCTCCAGCTCCTACAATGGGCAGTTCTTC. It yields the protein CASSNLAGSSSYNGQFF.

This clonotype was observed a few times. The chain couples TRBV15 to TRBJ2-1; 10 positions agree with TRBD2. The CDR3 covers 20 residues. Trimming cost V 0 bases and J 8 bases; bases outside gene matches: 19. Germline V gene sequence: CDR1 LNHNV, CDR2 YYDKDF (reference sequence). In DNA form, the CDR3 reads TGTGCCACCAGCAGAGATCCCCCTAGCGGGAGCGCAATTTTGGAACATGAGCAGTTCTTC. It yields the protein CATSRDPPSGSAILEHEQFF.

The sample holds a few counts of this clonotype. V usage is TRBV18 and J usage is TRBJ2-5, with unresolved D. V was pared by 1 base and J by 2 bases, with 5 bases between. The germline V gene has CDR1 KGHSH and CDR2 LQKENI. The CDR3 extends over 13 amino acids. CDR3 residues: CASSPRIQETQYF. As DNA, the CDR3 is TGTGCCAGCTCACCACGGATTCAAGAGACCCAGTACTTC. The full variable domain, rest sourced from reference TRBV18 and TRBJ2-5, is NAGVMQNPRHLVRRRGQEARLRCSPMKGHSHVYWYRQLPEEGLKFMVYLQKENIIDESGMPKERFSAEFPKEGPSILRIQQVVRGDSAAYFCASSPRIQETQYFGPGTRLLVL.

This clonotype has only a few counts. The chain employs TRBV9 and TRBJ2-1, with D perhaps being TRBD1 or TRBD2 (7 bases each). Deletions cut 4 bases from V and 12 bases from J, with 17 bases between. CDR3 length: 13 residues. The germline CDR1 and CDR2 sequences are SGDLS and YYNGEE. CDR3 DNA: TGTGCCAGCAGCCCCAGGGGGGGACTGTCGCAGTTCTTC. Its protein product is CASSPRGGLSQFF.

The chain joins TRBV11-2 to TRBJ2-2; TRBD2 agrees at 10 bases. Germline V gene lookup returns CDR1 SGHAT and CDR2 FQNNGV. J gave up 2 bases and V 5 bases, and 8 bases lay outside the gene matches. The CDR3 contains 17 residues. The CDR3 region has the DNA TGTGCCAGCAGCGCACTAGCGGGAACACTTAACACCGGGGAGCTGTTTTTT. Residues: CASSALAGTLNTGELFF.

This clonotype was counted only a few times. The genes are TRBV12-3 or TRBV12-4 and TRBJ2-3, with D uncertain. The germline V and J ends were trimmed by 2 bases and 1 base, with 10 bases remaining between them. The CDR3 runs 15 residues. The CDR3 region has the DNA TGTGCCAGCAGTTTAATGTGGGATCGCACAGATACGCAGTATTTT. Translated, it gives CASSLMWDRTDTQYF.

V gene TRBV12-3 or TRBV12-4 combines with J gene TRBJ2-7, with no clear D. The length of the CDR3 is 12 residues. With 2 bases removed from V and 5 bases from J, the gap between germline ends came to 7 bases. CDR3 region: CASSLTENEQYF. CDR3 bases: TGTGCCAGCAGTTTAACGGAGAACGAGCAGTACTTC.

The chain couples TRBV20-1 to TRBJ2-1, with TRBD2 matching over 7 bases. Per germline, CDR1 DFQATT and CDR2 SNEGSKA (reference sequence). The CDR3 is 14 amino acids. Trimming at V came to 4 bases and at J to 2 bases, leaving 5 bases not matched to a gene. In DNA, the CDR3 is TGCAGTGCTACCGGGAGGAGGGCCTACAATGAGCAGTTCTTC. Amino acids: CSATGRRAYNEQFF.

The chain uses TRBV4-1 and TRBJ2-7; 9 nucleotides match TRBD1. Germline loops: CDR1 MGHRA, CDR2 YSYEKL. V shed 8 bases, J shed 3 bases, and the junction held 11 bases outside the gene matches. The CDR3 spans 15 residues. The CDR3 DNA is TGCGCCAGCGGCCTACAAGGACAGGGGTTCTACGAGCAGTACTTC. It codes for CASGLQGQGFYEQYF.

This chain joins TRBV6-1 and TRBJ2-4, with 9 bases that match TRBD1. Looked up from germline, CDR1 is MNHNS and CDR2 is SASEGT. This CDR3 contains 16 residues. V was clipped by 4 bases and J by 0 bases; unmatched bases: 4. The CDR3 protein is CASSVGTGIAKNIQYF. The CDR3 region has the DNA TGTGCCAGCAGTGTGGGGACAGGGATAGCCAAAAACATTCAGTACTTC.

This rearrangement joins TRBV28 to TRBJ1-1; TRBD1 is a possible D gene (5 bases). The V and J ends lost 6 bases and 5 bases respectively, with 13 bases between them. Germline V CDR1 and CDR2: MDHEN, SYDVKM. The CDR3 is 13 residues long. As DNA, the CDR3 is TGTGCCAGCAGCCAGGCAGGGATTACTGAAGCTTTCTTT. Translating gives CASSQAGITEAFF.

This clonotype was picked up a small number of times. This rearrangement joins TRBV29-1 to TRBJ1-2; perhaps TRBD1 as D (5 bases). Per the germline V gene, CDR1 is SQVTM and CDR2 is ANQGSEA. The CDR3 runs to 13 residues. Deletions cut 7 bases from V and 5 bases from J, with 17 bases between. Here the CDR3 DNA reads TGCAGCGCGGGACTTGCCTATCCTTATGGCTACACCTTC. Translating it yields CSAGLAYPYGYTF.